This T cell receptor beta chain was sequenced during a study of cytomegalovirus exposure and HLA in healthy donors. There are 14 residues in the CDR3. The V end lost 0 bases, the J end lost 4 bases, and 7 bases lay between the germline ends. CDR1 is MNHEY and CDR2 is SVGAGI in the germline V gene. This clone was detected only a few times. Its antigen is still unknown. Findings and limits, study-wide: For most TCR sequences rarity was the rule, although some public TCRs occurred in many donors. Listed as cytomegalovirus-associated were 150 to 200 TCR beta chains.

PCR employed 60 Vbeta and 13 Jbeta primers. The repertoire was sequenced with immunoSEQ multiplex PCR; TCRdb's copy has only in-frame clones and lacks some. The sample holds 150,000 to 200,000 clones, approximately 11% seen once. J is TRBJ2-1 and V is TRBV6-5; D is unclear. Sample: PBMCs. The receptor's source is a man in his fifties or sixties in good health and CMV-seropositive. DNA of the CDR3: TGTGCCAGCAGTTACTCGAGACTGTACAATGAGCAGTTCTTC. Translation: CASSYSRLYNEQFF.